This T cell receptor beta chain came from a study of shared clonotypes between healthy human individuals. Study overall: Used for every donor were three CD4 naive, three CD4 memory, two CD8 naive and one CD8 memory plate. Whole-study findings and limits: Among the subsets, naive ones generally showed larger estimated richness than memory ones.

Donors included only healthy HIV-negative adults lacking recent acute infections or vaccinations. The assay was run at deep level. Sequencing was performed with immunoSEQ multiplex PCR; in TCRdb, only in-frame clones are kept and a portion is missing. The sample has over a million clones, roughly 96% seen once. This CDR3 spans 13 amino acids. The germline V gene has CDR1 MNHNY and CDR2 SVGAGI (reference sequence). The junction had 2 bases not matched to a gene; V was cut back by 6 bases and J by 5 bases. With respect to this clone: Its specificity is not known.

The V gene is TRBV6-6, the J gene TRBJ1-4, with 8 bases fitting TRBD1. The sequence was obtained from a man aged 30-40 years in good health. Sequenced input: naive CD4+ T cells sorted from blood. Subset noted: CD45RA+ positively selected. CDR3 nucleotides: TGTGCCAGCAGCGACAGGGGAAATGAAAAACTGTTTTTT. It is translated as CASSDRGNEKLFF.